What follows is one T cell receptor (beta chain) and its context. Its antigen is not known. Germline lookup yields CDR1 MNHEY and CDR2 SVGAGI. This CDR3 contains 16 residues. The V gene end was trimmed by 4 bases and the J gene end by 7 bases; junction bases not matched to a gene: 10. The entry originates in a study of chemoradiotherapy in HPV16-positive cancers. Study-wide background: Functional T-cell assays on a couple of HPV16-positive patients' cells defined candidate HPV-specific clones and common TCR motifs. Study-wide results and caveats: HPV-responsive T-cell expansion during chemoradiotherapy was linked to improved recurrence-free survival in HPV16-positive patients.

The repertoire was sequenced with immunoSEQ multiplex PCR; TCRdb's copy has only in-frame clones and lacks some. The table records about 25,000 clones, more than 80% of them present only once. The source of this sequence is a human donor with HPV-associated anogenital cancer. The source was blood, collected from a patient who underwent chemoradiotherapy. The chain is built from TRBV6-5 and TRBJ1-4, with TRBD1 matching over 9 bases. The CDR3 loop reads CASSSLQGASGEKLFF. The CDR3 DNA reads TGTGCCAGCAGTTCACTACAGGGGGCGAGCGGTGAAAAACTGTTTTTT.